Listed below are T cell receptor beta chains from one sample, sequenced in a study of response to subunit inactivated influenza vaccine. TCRdb re-analysed the RT-PCR reads in MiXCR, keeping a single row per CDR3 protein. The table lists approximately 250,000 distinct CDR3 sequences, over 9% of them singletons. The material sequenced was non-naive T cells sorted from PBMCs, taken approximately 15 days before vaccination. These receptors were taken from a man aged 50 to 60 who received an inactivated influenza vaccine. Both conserved end residues are part of each CDR3. A D gene is named only where the DNA matches it firmly.

V,J,D,CDR3
TRBV19,TRBJ1-1,NA,CASSSLGGDTEAFF
TRBV10-3,TRBJ2-3,NA,CAISELADTQYF
TRBV24-1,TRBJ2-1,NA,CATSDLFGEQFF
TRBV3-1,TRBJ2-3,NA,CASSNKAGGADTQYF
TRBV4-2,TRBJ2-1,TRBD2,CASSRRAGGPGNEQFF
TRBV20-1,TRBJ2-3,TRBD2,CSARGTGLAGGHTDTQYF
TRBV5-1,TRBJ2-7,TRBD1,CASSFLDRGQLYEQYF
TRBV20-1,TRBJ2-7,TRBD1,CSARPYLDRAHEQYF
TRBV18,TRBJ2-2,NA,CASSPRSLGENTGELFF
TRBV4-3,TRBJ2-5,TRBD2,CASSQGLAGGASVETQYF
TRBV20-1,TRBJ2-5,NA,CSAKGAGKETQYF
TRBV24-1,TRBJ1-2,NA,CATSDSSKRLIGYTF
TRBV30,TRBJ2-3,NA,CAWSAKGTDTQYF
TRBV20-1,TRBJ1-2,NA,CSARDGASLVYYGYTF
TRBV30,TRBJ1-5,NA,CAWSARGGQPQHF
TRBV5-4,TRBJ1-2,NA,CASSLAGGTPHGYTF
TRBV12-3/TRBV12-4,TRBJ1-5,NA,CASSPGAANQPQHF
TRBV7-8,TRBJ2-1,NA,CATSYGQRQYNEQFF
TRBV29-1,TRBJ1-5,NA,CSVEPGLSNQPQHF
TRBV19,TRBJ1-2,NA,CASSIRSSLPYGYTF
TRBV7-2,TRBJ1-6,NA,CASSSTAANSPLHF
TRBV15,TRBJ1-1,NA,CATSRGVNTEAFF
TRBV7-2,TRBJ2-1,TRBD2,CASNPKRREGPYNEQFF
TRBV7-2,TRBJ2-1,NA,CASSLSGYNEQFF